This entry describes one TCR beta chain. The data derive from a study of control samples from healthy donors and cancer patients. Generated by immunoSEQ multiplex PCR, the TCRdb table keeps only in-frame clones and is missing some. The repertoire holds around 70,000 clones, with 65% to 85% as singletons. Sequencing was performed on blood. The source is a man aged 60 to 75 in good health.

In DNA, the CDR3 is TGTGCCACCAGCAGAGATGGGGACAGGGTTGACGAGCAGTTCTTC. This gives the protein CATSRDGDRVDEQFF. This rearrangement joins TRBV15 to TRBJ2-1; 9 nucleotides match TRBD1. Germline V gene lookup returns CDR1 LNHNV and CDR2 YYDKDF (reference sequence). The V gene end was trimmed by 0 bases and the J gene end by 10 bases; junction bases not matched to a gene: 7. The CDR3 runs to 15 residues.